This record concerns one T cell receptor beta chain sequence. These data belong to a study of T cell changes during pregnancy in multiple sclerosis. J was trimmed by 7 bases and V by 7 bases; bases with no gene match: 8. The CDR3 loop spans 14 amino acids. Looked up from germline, CDR1 is MNHNS and CDR2 is SASEGT. Measured with immunoSEQ multiplex PCR; TCRdb has only the in-frame clones, and not every one. The sample consists of fewer than 15,000 clones, almost 90% of them appearing once. The sequence derives from a female donor with multiple sclerosis, enrolled in a pregnancy study. The gene calls are TRBV6-1 and TRBJ2-1, with 9 bases matching TRBD2. Sequencing was performed on CD8+ T cells from peripheral blood mononuclear cells, taken in the first trimester of pregnancy. The CDR3, as DNA: TGTGCCAGCATCCAAAGCGGGGGGTGGAATGAGCAGTTCTTC. Translated: CASIQSGGWNEQFF.